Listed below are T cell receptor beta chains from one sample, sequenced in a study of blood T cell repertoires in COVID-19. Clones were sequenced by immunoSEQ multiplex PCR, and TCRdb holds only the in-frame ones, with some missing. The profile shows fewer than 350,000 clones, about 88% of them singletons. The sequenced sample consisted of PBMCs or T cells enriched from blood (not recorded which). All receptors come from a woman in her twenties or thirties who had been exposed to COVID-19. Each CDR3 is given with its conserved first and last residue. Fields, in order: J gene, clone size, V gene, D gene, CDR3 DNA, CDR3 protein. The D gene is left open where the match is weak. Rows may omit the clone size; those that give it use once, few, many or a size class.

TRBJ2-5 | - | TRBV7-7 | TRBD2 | TGTGCTAGCAGCTCGGGGGCGTGGCTAGCGGGAGTAGGGCAAGAGACCCAGTACTTC | CASSSGAWLAGVGQETQYF
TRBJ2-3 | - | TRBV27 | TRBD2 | TGTGCCAGCAGTTTATGGGGACTAGCGGGAGACACAGATACGCAGTATTTT | CASSLWGLAGDTDTQYF
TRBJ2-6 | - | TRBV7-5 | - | TGTGCCAGAAGCTTAGGGGCAGGGGGCTCTGGGGCCAACGTCCTGACTTTC | CARSLGAGGSGANVLTF
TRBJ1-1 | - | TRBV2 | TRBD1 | TGTGCCAGCAGGCTCCAGGGGGTAACTGAAGCTTTCTTT | CASRLQGVTEAFF
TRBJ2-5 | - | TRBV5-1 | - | TGCGCCAGCAGCTGGGGTAGGGGAAAAGAGACCCAGTACTTC | CASSWGRGKETQYF
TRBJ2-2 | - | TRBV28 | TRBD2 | TGTGCCAGCAGTTCCCCGGTCGGGGTGGCGAGCGGGGGTAACACCGGGGAGCTGTTTTTT | CASSSPVGVASGGNTGELFF
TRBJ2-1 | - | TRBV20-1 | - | TGCAGTGCTAGTAGGTTCGGAGGCAATGAGCAGTTCTTC | CSASRFGGNEQFF
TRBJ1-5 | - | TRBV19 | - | TGTGCCAGTAGGGTCAACGGAGAAGGGCCCCAGCATTTT | CASRVNGEGPQHF
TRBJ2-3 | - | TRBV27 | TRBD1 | TGTGCCAGCAGTTTACTCCAAGGGACAGGGGCCGTTCAGCATACGCAGTATTTT | CASSLLQGTGAVQHTQYF
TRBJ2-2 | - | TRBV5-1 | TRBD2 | TGCGCCAGCAGCTTGGCGCTAGCGGGGTTCACCGGGGAGCTGTTTTTT | CASSLALAGFTGELFF
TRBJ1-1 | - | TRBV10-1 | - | TGCGCCAGCAGGGAGACAGGGAACACTGAAGCTTTCTTT | CASRETGNTEAFF
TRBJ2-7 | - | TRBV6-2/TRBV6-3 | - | TGTGCCAGCAGTTACTCGAAGGTGGGGAGACACTACGAGCAGTACTTC | CASSYSKVGRHYEQYF
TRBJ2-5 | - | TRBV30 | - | TGTGCCTGGAGTGTAGGTGCGGGAACTCAAGAGACCCAGTACTTC | CAWSVGAGTQETQYF
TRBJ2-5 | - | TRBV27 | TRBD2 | TGTGCCAGCAGTTTAAGGGGGACTAGCGGGAGTGAGACCCAGTACTTC | CASSLRGTSGSETQYF
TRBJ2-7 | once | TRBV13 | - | TGTGCCAGCAGCTACGACAGGACGGGGTACGAGCAGTACTTC | CASSYDRTGYEQYF